This TCR beta chain was recovered during a study of response to subunit inactivated influenza vaccine. Comments on this clonotype: Its antigen is currently unknown.

Whole-study findings and limits: There was a suggestion from the authors that each seasonal influenza vaccination recruits few new T cells.

Via MiXCR, TCRdb re-called the RT-PCR reads, giving one row per CDR3 protein. This sample yields 700,000 to 900,000 distinct CDR3 sequences, of which around 21% are seen a single time; roughly 10% belongs to the top ten. CDR3 length equals 14 residues. Germline CDR1 is SGHRS and CDR2 is YFSETQ. Trimming shortened V by 0 bases and J by 7 bases, and 10 bases separated the two germline ends. This sequence originates from a man between 45 and 60 years old who received an inactivated influenza vaccine. The chain recombines TRBV5-1 with TRBJ2-2; no firm D call. Sample: PBMCs from blood, taken around 5 days after vaccination. This CDR3 reads CASSLVAPDGELFF. The CDR3 DNA follows: TGCGCCAGCAGCTTGGTGGCCCCCGACGGGGAGCTGTTTTTT.